Listed below are T cell receptor beta chains from one sample, sequenced in a study of blood T cells in healthy people across ages. TCRdb analysed the 5' RACE reads with MiXCR anew, one entry per CDR3 protein. The table lists approximately 810,000 distinct CDR3 sequences, roughly 34% of them singletons. Input material: blood. These TCRs come from a man aged 18 to 30 in good health. The CDR3 runs from the conserved cysteine through the conserved F or W. D genes are given only for firm matches. The size field is filled for only some rows; it gives once, few, many or a size class.

TRBV3-1	few	TRBD2	TRBJ2-3	TGTGCCAGCAGCCCTGGCGGGGGGGAGGATACGCAGTATTTT	CASSPGGGEDTQYF
TRBV4-2	many	TRBD2	TRBJ2-3	TGTGCCAGCAGCCACTTCGGGGGGGGGAGCACAGATACGCAGTATTTT	CASSHFGGGSTDTQYF
TRBV30	NA	NA	TRBJ2-3	TGTGCCTGGAGTGCCCAGGGTTCCCGCACAGATACGCAGTATTTT	CAWSAQGSRTDTQYF
TRBV7-2	few	TRBD1	TRBJ1-5	TGTGCCAGCAGCTTAGCGGCAGGGGGGCAGCCCCAGCATTTT	CASSLAAGGQPQHF
TRBV20-1	few	TRBD1	TRBJ1-2	TGCAGTGCTGGGAGTGTGGCAGGGGGCGCGGGTGGCTACACCTTC	CSAGSVAGGAGGYTF
TRBV7-9	NA	TRBD1	TRBJ1-4	TGTGCCAGCAGCTTAGCGTGGACGGACAGGGATGATGAAAAACTGTTTTTT	CASSLAWTDRDDEKLFF
TRBV7-9	NA	NA	TRBJ2-7	TGTGCCAGCAGCCCCGTTGTCGCCTACAATGAGCAGTACTTC	CASSPVVAYNEQYF
TRBV10-3	few	NA	TRBJ1-2	TGTGCCATCAGTGAGACTGGCAGGGAAAACTATGGCTACACCTTC	CAISETGRENYGYTF
TRBV20-1	NA	NA	TRBJ2-6	TGCAGTGCAGGGTGGTCTGGGGCCAACGTCCTGACTTTC	CSAGWSGANVLTF
TRBV12-3/TRBV12-4	many	NA	TRBJ2-1	TGTGCCAGCAGTTTAATGGTCGGGGTTTCCTACAATGAGCAGTTCTTC	CASSLMVGVSYNEQFF
TRBV29-1	NA	NA	TRBJ2-2	TGCAGCGTGTGGACAGCGAACACCGGGGAGCTGTTTTTT	CSVWTANTGELFF
TRBV27	few	NA	TRBJ1-6	TGTGCCAGCGCCATGGTAGGGGTCAATTCACCCCTCCACTTT	CASAMVGVNSPLHF
TRBV9	few	NA	TRBJ2-3	TGTGCCAGCAGCGTAGTTTGGGGCGTTATGTATTTT	CASSVVWGVMYF
TRBV4-3	many	NA	TRBJ2-5	TGCGCCAGCAGCCAAGATATAGGGGGGAAGACCCAGTACTTC	CASSQDIGGKTQYF
TRBV4-2	few	TRBD1	TRBJ1-1	TGTGCCAGCAGCCAAGAGGTAACAGGGGCGGGCACTGAAGCTTTCTTT	CASSQEVTGAGTEAFF
TRBV4-3	NA	NA	TRBJ1-2	TGCGCCAGCAGCCTCTCCGGGCCCGGGGGCGGCTATGGCTACACCTTC	CASSLSGPGGGYGYTF
TRBV4-3	NA	NA	TRBJ2-2	TGCGCCAGCAGCCAAGGGATCGGCACCGGGGAGCTGTTTTTT	CASSQGIGTGELFF
TRBV20-1	few	NA	TRBJ2-1	TGCAGTGCTAGTCGTGGGAACTCCTACAATGAGCAGTTCTTC	CSASRGNSYNEQFF
TRBV27	NA	TRBD1	TRBJ1-2	TGTGCCAGCAGCCCAACAGGGGGCATCGGCTATGGCTACACCTTC	CASSPTGGIGYGYTF
TRBV10-3	few	NA	TRBJ2-7	TGTGCCACCGGTGTGAATGAGGGGAACGAGCAGTACTTC	CATGVNEGNEQYF
TRBV20-1	NA	TRBD2	TRBJ2-1	TGCAGTGCTAGACGACTAGCGAGGAACAATGAGCAGTTCTTC	CSARRLARNNEQFF
TRBV28	NA	NA	TRBJ1-5	TGTGCCAGCAGTTTGGGCCAGGGGTATAGCAATCAGCCCCAGCATTTT	CASSLGQGYSNQPQHF
TRBV7-9	NA	NA	TRBJ1-4	TGTGCCAGCAGCTTAACGGGGGCCGGTAATGAAAAACTGTTTTTT	CASSLTGAGNEKLFF
TRBV13	NA	NA	TRBJ2-5	TGTGCCAGCAGCCCTCCAGTCAGGGGAGAGACCCAGTACTTC	CASSPPVRGETQYF
TRBV20-1	NA	TRBD2	TRBJ2-5	TGCAGTGCAAAACTAGCGGGGGGTATGTTCGGTGAGCAGTACTTC	CSAKLAGGMFGEQYF
TRBV4-3	NA	NA	TRBJ1-2	TGCGCCAGCTCTAAATACGGGGCAGAGACCTTCTATGGCTACACCTTC	CASSKYGAETFYGYTF
TRBV7-8	NA	NA	TRBJ2-5	TGTGCCGGCAGCTCCAATACTGGGACCCAGTACTTC	CAGSSNTGTQYF
TRBV7-3	few	TRBD1	TRBJ2-6	TGTGCCAGCAGCTTAATGGGGACAGGAGGGCCTGGGGCCAACGTCCTGACTTTC	CASSLMGTGGPGANVLTF
TRBV6-2/TRBV6-3	few	TRBD1	TRBJ1-2	TGTGCCAGCAGTCCCACAGGGGTGAATAACTATGGCTACACCTTC	CASSPTGVNNYGYTF
TRBV5-1	NA	TRBD2	TRBJ2-7	TGCGCCAGCAGCTTGCTTGGTAGCGGGGCCGAGCAGTACTTC	CASSLLGSGAEQYF
TRBV6-5	few	NA	TRBJ1-2	TGTGCCAGCAGGCCGGGACGAAACTATGGCTACACCTTC	CASRPGRNYGYTF
TRBV5-6	NA	TRBD1	TRBJ2-7	TGTGCCAGCAGCTTGGGACTAGGTGCCAGGGGGCTGAACGAGCAGTACTTC	CASSLGLGARGLNEQYF
TRBV20-1	NA	TRBD2	TRBJ2-7	TGCAGTGCCGTGGGATCTAGCGGGTTCGACCTTTTTTACGAGCAGTACTTC	CSAVGSSGFDLFYEQYF
TRBV7-9	NA	TRBD1	TRBJ2-1	TGTGCCAGCAACCGGGACAGATTTTACAATGATCAGTTCTTC	CASNRDRFYNDQFF
TRBV10-3	many	NA	TRBJ1-1	TGTGCCATCAGTGAGCCGGGGGAGGCTGGCACTGAAGCTTTCTTT	CAISEPGEAGTEAFF
TRBV7-9	NA	NA	TRBJ2-1	TGTGCCAGCAGCGCGAAAGACCGGCCCTACGAGCAGTTCTTC	CASSAKDRPYEQFF
TRBV6-1	few	NA	TRBJ1-5	TGTGCCAGCAGTCGGGGCCACCTCCGCCAGCCCCAGCATTTT	CASSRGHLRQPQHF
TRBV27	few	NA	TRBJ1-4	TGTGCCAGCAGTTTTCGGATGGGTGAAAAACTGTTTTTT	CASSFRMGEKLFF
TRBV6-2/TRBV6-3	NA	TRBD1	TRBJ1-2	TGTGCCAGCAGTCGATCCGGGACAGGGAGCACCTTC	CASSRSGTGSTF
TRBV15	few	NA	TRBJ2-2	TGTGCCACCAGCAGAGCCGGCACCGGGGAGCTGTTTTTT	CATSRAGTGELFF
TRBV20-1	NA	TRBD2	TRBJ2-7	TGCAGTGCTAGGCCCCGACTAGCGGGGTTATCCTACGAGCAGTACTTC	CSARPRLAGLSYEQYF
TRBV12-3/TRBV12-4	few	TRBD2	TRBJ2-7	TGTGCCAGCAGTTCCGGTCCGGGACTAGCGGGGTACAATGAGCAGTACTTC	CASSSGPGLAGYNEQYF
TRBV27	NA	TRBD2	TRBJ2-7	TGTGCCCGCAGTTTAGGTGCGGGGGCCTACGAGCAGTACTTC	CARSLGAGAYEQYF
TRBV12-3/TRBV12-4	NA	NA	TRBJ1-1	TGTGCCAGTCGAAGGGGGGGGGACACTGAAGCTTTCTTT	CASRRGGDTEAFF
TRBV19	few	TRBD1	TRBJ1-1	TGTGCCAGTAGTGTACAGGGGGGGACTGAAGCTTTCTTT	CASSVQGGTEAFF
TRBV20-1	NA	NA	TRBJ1-2	TGCAGTGCGAAGGGGGGGCCCGCTAACTATGGCTACACCTTC	CSAKGGPANYGYTF
TRBV20-1	NA	NA	TRBJ1-1	TGCAGTGCCCGCGCGGTGAGCACTGAAGCTTTCTTT	CSARAVSTEAFF
TRBV27	NA	NA	TRBJ2-7	TGTGCCAGCAGTTTACGACAGTACAACTACGAGCAGTACTTC	CASSLRQYNYEQYF
TRBV12-3/TRBV12-4	NA	NA	TRBJ2-2	TGTGCCAGCAGTTTAGCGCTAGGGGACGGAGCGAACACCGGGGAGCTGTTTTTT	CASSLALGDGANTGELFF
TRBV4-1	NA	NA	TRBJ1-2	TGCGCCAGCAGCCAAGTCTTGGTTGAGGCAGGGAACTCCCCTAACTATGGCTACACCTTC	CASSQVLVEAGNSPNYGYTF
TRBV14	NA	TRBD1	TRBJ1-1	TGTGCCAGCAGCCGAGGGGACAGGGTTGAGGCTGAAGCTTTCTTT	CASSRGDRVEAEAFF
TRBV7-3	many	NA	TRBJ2-7	TGTGCCAGCAGCTTAGGGGTAAGCTCCTACGAGCAGTACTTC	CASSLGVSSYEQYF
TRBV13	few	NA	TRBJ2-1	TGTGCCAGCAGCTTAGATGGGGCGGCCTACAATGAGCAGTTCTTC	CASSLDGAAYNEQFF
TRBV12-3/TRBV12-4	NA	TRBD1	TRBJ1-5	TGTGCCAGCAGTTTTGGTCAGGGGGCGTTTCAGCCCCAGCATTTT	CASSFGQGAFQPQHF
TRBV12-3/TRBV12-4	few	NA	TRBJ1-2	TGTGCCAGCAGTTTAGGCGGGCTGGGATCGAATGGCTACACCTTC	CASSLGGLGSNGYTF
TRBV20-1	many	NA	TRBJ1-2	TGCAGTGCTGCCCGGACGGTCGGAAACTATGGCTACACCTTC	CSAARTVGNYGYTF
TRBV5-1	NA	NA	TRBJ1-1	TGCGCCAGCAGCTTGAGCAGCAGTTGGAGCACTGAAGCTTTCTTT	CASSLSSSWSTEAFF
TRBV29-1	NA	NA	TRBJ2-1	TGCAGCGTTGATGGTGGGATCCCCTACAATGAGCAGTTCTTC	CSVDGGIPYNEQFF
TRBV29-1	NA	TRBD1	TRBJ1-1	TGCAGCGCCGAGGAGGGACAGTTGAACACTGAAGCTTTCTTT	CSAEEGQLNTEAFF